What follows describes a single T cell receptor (beta chain). This CDR3 has 16 amino acids. Germline V gene lookup returns CDR1 MNHEY and CDR2 SMNVEV (reference sequence). V lost 1 base and J 0 bases, leaving 7 bases between the germline ends. Assay used: immunoSEQ multiplex PCR; TCRdb lists only in-frame clones, some missing. The sample shows about 90,000 clones, around 92% of them seen only once. The data were obtained in a study of technical replicates of blood from a few donors. The chain uses TRBV27 and TRBJ2-6; D is undetermined. This receptor was taken from a human donor in good health. Sequencing was carried out using T cells isolated from PBMCs. The CDR3 region has the DNA TGTGCCAGCAGTTTATTGTCGTCCTCTGGGGCCAACGTCCTGACTTTC. Translated, it gives CASSLLSSSGANVLTF. Full variable domain (rest looked up from reference TRBV27 and TRBJ2-6): EAQVTQNPRYLITVTGKKLTVTCSQNMNHEYMSWYRQDPGLGLRQIYYSMNVEVTDKGDVPEGYKVSRKEKRNFPLILESPSPNQTSLYFCASSLLSSSGANVLTFGAGSRLTVL.